Presented here are 11 T cell receptor beta chains from one specimen sequenced in a study of T cell changes during pregnancy in multiple sclerosis. TCRdb keeps only in-frame clones here, not all; method: immunoSEQ multiplex PCR. The sample yields 30,000 to 40,000 clones, roughly 89% seen once. The input for sequencing was CD4+ T cells from peripheral blood mononuclear cells, taken in the second trimester of pregnancy. Source of these receptors: a female donor with multiple sclerosis, enrolled in a pregnancy study.

This chain links TRBV18 with TRBJ2-1, with 11 bases that match TRBD2. Germline V gene sequence: CDR1 KGHSH, CDR2 LQKENI. This CDR3 has 16 residues. After removal of 1 base from V and 10 bases from J, the junction contained 9 bases not matched to a gene. CDR3 nucleotide sequence: TGTGCCAGCTCACCACGAAGTCTAGCGGGAGGTAGGGAGCAGTTCTTC. Translating it yields CASSPRSLAGGREQFF.

The table lists this clone with a few counts. This chain connects TRBV5-4 to TRBJ1-1, with D maybe TRBD1 (6 bases). The length of the CDR3 is 14 residues. Germline V gene lookup returns CDR1 SGHNT and CDR2 YYREEE (reference sequence). With 3 bases removed from V and 2 bases from J, the gap between germline ends came to 11 bases. The CDR3 protein is CASSSTGRNTEAFF. CDR3 bases: TGTGCCAGCAGCTCCACAGGGAGAAACACTGAAGCTTTCTTT.

To note about this clone: This sample also contains other DNA sequences that code for the same CDR3. The rearrangement uses TRBV5-1 and TRBJ1-1; a weak D match, TRBD1 (6 bases). This CDR3 is 13 amino acids long. Trimming removed 0 bases from V and 4 bases from J, with 7 bases in between. CDR1 is SGHRS and CDR2 is YFSETQ in the germline V gene. The chain's CDR3 is CASSLGGGTEAFF. CDR3 sequence (DNA): TGCGCCAGCAGCTTGGGAGGGGGCACTGAAGCTTTCTTT.

The V call is TRBV6-6, the J call TRBJ2-7; D is ambiguous. From germline, CDR1 is MNHNY and CDR2 SVGAGI (reference sequence). CDR3 length: 15 residues. Trimming took 2 bases from V and 3 from J, leaving 14 bases between them. CDR3 loop: CASSYREVSVYEQYF. CDR3 nucleotides: TGTGCCAGCAGTTACCGAGAAGTTTCTGTCTACGAGCAGTACTTC.

The CDR3, as DNA: TGTGCCAGTAGTACCACAGGCTTTTCCTCCTACGAGCAGTACTTC. Its protein is CASSTTGFSSYEQYF. The gene calls are TRBV19 and TRBJ2-7; D perhaps matches TRBD1 (5 bases). V was cut by 4 bases and J by 0 bases, with 13 bases left in between. This CDR3 region has 15 residues. Per germline, CDR1 LNHDA and CDR2 SQIVND (reference sequence).

This clone was seen once. The chain is built from TRBV7-2 and TRBJ1-1; maybe TRBD1 (5 bases). The CDR3 runs 16 residues. Germline values: CDR1 SGHTA, CDR2 FQGNSA. V was pared by 1 base and J by 4 bases, with 16 bases between. The CDR3 here is CASSLGPAGRSTEAFF. The CDR3 bases are TGTGCCAGCAGCTTAGGTCCCGCAGGGAGGAGCACTGAAGCTTTCTTT.

This rearrangement joins TRBV11-1 to TRBJ1-1; 9 bases are a match to TRBD1. The CDR3 runs to 14 residues. Per the germline V gene, CDR1 is SGHAT and CDR2 is FQDESV (reference sequence). After removal of 3 bases from V and 6 bases from J, the junction contained 5 bases not matched to a gene. The CDR3 sequence: CASSFMGQGAEAFF. CDR3 sequence (DNA): TGTGCCAGCAGCTTTATGGGACAGGGTGCTGAAGCTTTCTTT.

CDR3 nucleotides: TGTGCCAGTAGTCCCGATCAGGGATCTGAAGCTTTCTTT. This translates into CASSPDQGSEAFF. The V call is TRBV19, the J call TRBJ1-1; maybe TRBD1 (5 bases). Trimming pared 5 bases from V and 6 bases from J, leaving 13 bases between. The CDR3 contains 13 residues. The germline V gene has CDR1 LNHDA and CDR2 SQIVND (reference sequence).

This rearrangement joins TRBV5-6 to TRBJ2-7, with D possibly TRBD2 on 6 matching bases. This CDR3 spans 16 amino acids. Trimming stripped 4 bases from V and 3 bases from J, with 20 bases between. Germline V gives CDR1 SGHDT, CDR2 YYEEEE. CDR3 DNA: TGTGCCAGCAGCCACGGGAGCGGAGTCAAAAACTACGAGCAGTACTTC. It codes for CASSHGSGVKNYEQYF.

The chain links TRBV9 to TRBJ1-1; no definite D call. Per the germline V gene, CDR1 is SGDLS and CDR2 is YYNGEE. V lost 0 bases, J lost 2 bases, and 14 bases lay in between. The CDR3 spans 16 residues. The CDR3 protein is CASSVDPSPRNTEAFF. CDR3 DNA: TGTGCCAGCAGCGTAGACCCCTCCCCGCGTAACACTGAAGCTTTCTTT.

The chain couples TRBV29-1 to TRBJ2-2; unclear D gene. This CDR3 comprises 12 residues. Per the germline V gene, CDR1 is SQVTM and CDR2 is ANQGSEA. Trimming shortened V by 4 bases and J by 1 base, and 4 bases separated the two germline ends. The CDR3 bases are TGCAGCGTTGGGCAGAACACCGGGGAGCTGTTTTTT. Translating gives CSVGQNTGELFF.